The sequence of this TCR beta chain was determined in a study of vaccination effects on CD4 cells after COVID-19. Upon completion of around ten days in culture, CD4+ T cells were isolated. On this clone: Its antigen is currently unknown.

Produced via immunoSEQ multiplex PCR; TCRdb's table is partial and in-frame only. The sample consists of about 48,000 clones, 50% to 80% of them appearing once. V dropped 6 bases and J dropped 5 bases, with 23 bases sitting between them. The CDR3 totals 17 residues. Germline V CDR1 and CDR2: LGHNA, YNFKEQ. The chain couples TRBV4-2 to TRBJ1-5, with D possibly being TRBD1 (6 bases). This sequence was found in a human donor who received a COVID-19 vaccine. The specimen comprised CD4+ T cells from PBMCs cultured without peptide, sampled before COVID-19 vaccination. CDR3 coding DNA: TGTGCCAGCAGACCATCGTGGTTGGGGGGGCGCGATCAGCCCCAGCATTTT. Amino acid sequence: CASRPSWLGGRDQPQHF.